This T cell receptor beta chain emerged from a study of shared clonotypes between healthy human individuals. About the study: Aged 18 to 49, the donors were a couple of women and three men.

Of note for this clone: Antigen specificity is unknown.

The repertoire was sequenced with immunoSEQ multiplex PCR; TCRdb's copy has only in-frame clones and lacks some. This sample carries about 380,000 clones, approximately 97% of them seen once, and the ten largest clones take around 0.32%. Study-wide results and limits: Relative to memory subsets, naive subsets generally showed larger estimated richness. Blood alone was sampled, and tissue repertoires likely differ. Shared clonotypes across all four donors exceeded non-shared ones in generation probability.

The clonotype was recovered from a man aged 25 to 40 in good health. The sequenced sample was memory CD8+ T cells sorted from blood. The subset is: CD45RO+ cells pooled with CCR7-negative TemRA cells.

The CDR3 spells CASSLLGGLPYNEQFF. The CDR3 nucleotides read TGTGCCAGCAGCTTACTAGGGGGACTTCCCTACAATGAGCAGTTCTTC. V and J are TRBV7-2 and TRBJ2-1; the D gene could be TRBD1 or TRBD2 (6 bases each). The CDR3 has 16 residues. CDR1 is SGHTA and CDR2 is FQGNSA in the germline V gene. With 2 bases removed from V and 2 bases from J, the gap between germline ends came to 13 bases.